The 4 T cell receptor beta chains given below trace back to one sample, sequenced in a study of shared clonotypes between healthy human individuals (dated by TCRdb to the early 2020s). The library was prepared using the immunoSEQ multiplex PCR assay. What TCRdb holds here is the immuneACCESS table cut down to in-frame rearrangements. Part of the clones is not present; checked against another copy, under half of the missing clones reflect an unresolved V gene, and the others are unexplained. The sample table contains over 2 million clones; only one count was recorded for 92% of them. The biggest ten clones account for around 0.4% of the sample. Input material: naive CD4+ T cells from PBMCs. This specimen's cell subset or site label, per the study, means: CD45RA+ positively selected. The receptors come from a man aged 18-30 years in good health. Some clones in this sample may be carry-over from other donors' samples.

The rearrangement joins TRBV5-4 to TRBJ2-3, with D possibly matching TRBD1 (6 bases). CDR1 is SGHNT and CDR2 is YYREEE in the germline V gene (reference sequence). The CDR3 is 16 amino acids. Trimming shortened V by 5 bases and J by 0 bases, and 16 bases separated the two germline ends. CDR3 in DNA: TGTGCCAGCAGACGAACAGGGTTCGGGAGCACAGATACGCAGTATTTT. The encoded protein is CASRRTGFGSTDTQYF.

The V and J genes are TRBV30 and TRBJ1-1; 9 nucleotides match TRBD1. Germline V gives CDR1 GTSNPN, CDR2 SVGIG (reference sequence). V shed 3 bases and J 10 bases; nucleotides not matched to a gene: 12. This CDR3 is 14 amino acids long. The CDR3 protein is CAWSKNRGQSGAFF. In DNA, the CDR3 is TGTGCCTGGAGCAAAAACAGGGGGCAAAGTGGAGCTTTCTTT.

The rearrangement joins TRBV19 to TRBJ1-2; no firm D call. The germline gives CDR1 LNHDA, CDR2 SQIVND (reference sequence). Trimming stripped 10 bases from V and 1 base from J, with 19 bases between. The CDR3 totals 15 residues. Written as DNA, the CDR3 is TGTGCCACAACTCACACGCCCGGCAATAACTATGGCTACACCTTC. Protein: CATTHTPGNNYGYTF.

V and J are TRBV11-3 and TRBJ2-3, with TRBD1 as a possible D gene (6 bases). This CDR3 comprises 13 residues. The V gene lost 4 bases and the J gene lost 4 bases, with 9 bases spanning the gap. Germline-derived CDR1 and CDR2 are SGHNT and YENEEA. DNA of the CDR3: TGTGCCAGCAGCTCCCCAGGGGCAGATACGCAGTATTTT. This encodes CASSSPGADTQYF.